Below are 21 T cell receptor beta chains sequenced from a single sample in a study of T cells in Graves' hyperthyroidism and ophthalmopathy. Amplified regions were TCR beta CDR3 sequences from RNA transcripts. The TCR CDR3 first-round RT-PCR relied on the HTBI primer set. In TCRdb, the multiplex PCR reads were re-called with MiXCR into one record per CDR3 protein. This table has about 420,000 distinct CDR3 sequences, roughly an eighth appearing once. Sequencing input: blood. These receptor sequences come from a young woman with Graves' hyperthyroidism.

This clonotype was recorded at least ten times. The gene calls are TRBV24-1 and TRBJ2-7, with TRBD2 as a possible D gene (6 bases). Trimming stripped 4 bases from V and 2 bases from J, with 11 bases between. The length of the CDR3 is 14 residues. The germline CDR1 and CDR2 sequences are KGHDR and SFDVKD. CDR3 region: CATSDRGRTYEQYF. CDR3 nucleotide sequence: TGTGCCACCAGTGACCGGGGGAGAACCTACGAGCAGTACTTC.

This clonotype showed up many times. The gene calls are TRBV7-8 and TRBJ2-3; the match to TRBD1 covers 9 bases. The CDR3 totals 15 residues. CDR1 SGHVS and CDR2 FQNEAQ come from the germline V gene. V lost 0 bases to trimming and J lost 10 bases; unmatched junction nucleotides: 8. The CDR3 is CASSLAGQGTSAQYF. CDR3 sequence (DNA): TGTGCCAGCAGCTTAGCGGGACAGGGTACGTCAGCGCAGTATTTT.

This clonotype was seen repeatedly, ten times or more. The chain carries TRBV28 and TRBJ2-7; weak D call: TRBD2 (5 bases). Trimming removed 6 bases from V and 7 bases from J, with 19 bases in between. This CDR3 comprises 14 residues. The germline CDR1 and CDR2 sequences are MDHEN and SYDVKM. CDR3 sequence reads: CASRLIRPAAEQYF. In DNA, the CDR3 is TGTGCCAGCAGATTGATTCGTCCAGCGGCGGAGCAGTACTTC.

This clonotype appeared many times. This rearrangement joins TRBV3-1 to TRBJ2-7, with 7 bases fitting TRBD2. V was pared by 8 bases and J by 6 bases, with 7 bases of the junction left unmatched. Germline lookup yields CDR1 LGHDT and CDR2 YNNKEL (reference sequence). This CDR3 is built from 12 residues. The CDR3 nucleotides are TGTGCCAGCGCGGGAGTTTTGGGCGAGCAGTACTTC. The encoded protein is CASAGVLGEQYF.

The chain carries TRBV14 and TRBJ2-7, with 7 bases identical to TRBD1. Per germline, CDR1 SGHDN and CDR2 FVKESK. With V trimmed by 5 bases and J by 6 bases, 10 bases remained unmatched. The CDR3 has 14 amino acids. The CDR3, as DNA: TGTGCCAGCAGCACCGGGACAGTTTCATCCGAGCAGTACTTC. It encodes CASSTGTVSSEQYF.

This chain links TRBV27 with TRBJ2-7, with a possible D match to TRBD2 (5 bases). Trimming pared 8 bases from V and 6 bases from J, leaving 8 bases between. Per the germline V gene, CDR1 is MNHEY and CDR2 is SMNVEV (reference sequence). The length of the CDR3 is 10 residues. CDR3 DNA sequence: TGTGCCAGCCCTGGAGGCGAGCAGTACTTC. Translating it yields CASPGGEQYF.

With respect to this clonotype: The CDR3 carries no conserved terminal phenylalanine or tryptophan, so it likely arises from a read error. The genes are TRBV9 and TRBJ2-5, with D uncertain. V gave up 0 bases and J gave up 6 bases, with 12 bases separating them. The germline V gene encodes CDR1 SGDLS and CDR2 YYNGEE. CDR3 size: 14 residues. CDR3 amino acids: CASSVGGGVKTQYL. CDR3 coding DNA: TGTGCCAGCAGCGTAGGGGGTGGTGTGAAGACCCAGTACCTC.

There are many counts of this clonotype. The chain has TRBV13 and TRBJ1-1, with 9 bases matching TRBD1. V shed 4 bases, J shed 3 bases, and the junction held 9 bases outside the gene matches. The CDR3 loop spans 16 amino acids. CDR1 is PRHDT and CDR2 is FYEKMQ in the germline V gene (reference sequence). The CDR3 protein is CASSSRQGVRDTEAFF. The CDR3 nucleotides are TGTGCCAGCAGCTCGAGACAGGGGGTACGCGACACTGAAGCTTTCTTT.

This chain uses TRBV24-1 with TRBJ1-4; D is ambiguous. V was clipped by 2 bases and J by 11 bases, with 11 bases between them. This CDR3 spans 13 amino acids. Germline CDR1 reads KGHDR; CDR2 reads SFDVKD. The DNA of the CDR3 is TGTGCCACCAGTGATTCGGACCGCCTCAAACTGTTTTTT. Its protein product is CATSDSDRLKLFF.

This clonotype was picked up many times. The chain is built from TRBV6-1 and TRBJ2-7, with 12 bases matching TRBD2. Germline trimming cut 7 bases from V and 3 bases from J; bases unmatched to any gene: 4. There are 14 residues in the CDR3. Germline V gives CDR1 MNHNS, CDR2 SASEGT. This CDR3 reads CASKGLAGFYEQYF. CDR3 DNA sequence: TGTGCCAGCAAAGGACTAGCGGGGTTCTACGAGCAGTACTTC.

This chain uses TRBV6-2 or TRBV6-3 with TRBJ2-1; TRBD2 matches 12 bases. The CDR3 is 14 amino acids. Per germline, CDR1 MNHEY and CDR2 SVGEGT. After removal of 6 bases from V and 5 bases from J, the junction contained 2 bases not matched to a gene. In DNA form, the CDR3 reads TGTGCCAGCAGCCGGACTAGCGGGGACAATGAGCAGTTCTTC. Translated: CASSRTSGDNEQFF.

This clonotype has a handful of counts. The chain employs TRBV25-1 and TRBJ2-1; 9 bases line up with TRBD2. V dropped 7 bases and J dropped 11; count of bases not matched to a gene: 6. Germline CDR1 reads MGHDK; CDR2 reads SYGVNS. This CDR3 spans 12 amino acids. CDR3 residues: CASILAGCKQFF. In nucleotides, the CDR3 is TGTGCCAGCATACTAGCGGGTTGTAAGCAGTTCTTC. Drawing the rest from reference TRBV25-1 and TRBJ2-1, the complete variable domain is EADIYQTPRYLVIGTGKKITLECSQTMGHDKMYWYQQDPGMELHLIHYSYGVNSTEKGDLSSESTVSRIRTEHFPLTLESARPSHTSQYLCASILAGCKQFFGPGTRLTVL.

The genes are TRBV20-1 and TRBJ1-2; the D is unclear. CDR3 length: 13 amino acids. V lost 1 base to trimming and J lost 5 bases, with 11 bases between them. Germline CDR1 is DFQATT and CDR2 is SNEGSKA (reference sequence). The CDR3 region is CSARGGSLYGYTF. DNA of the CDR3: TGCAGTGCTAGAGGAGGTTCGCTTTATGGCTACACCTTC.

V usage is TRBV18 and J usage is TRBJ2-7; no clear D. The germline V and J ends were trimmed by 6 bases and 2 bases, with 11 bases remaining between them. This CDR3 spans 13 amino acids. The germline V gene has CDR1 KGHSH and CDR2 LQKENI. The CDR3 protein is CASSALKTYEQYF. CDR3 DNA: TGTGCCAGCTCGGCCCTCAAAACCTACGAGCAGTACTTC.

In this sample, this clonotype turned up many times. V gene TRBV6-5 combines with J gene TRBJ2-7; 7 bases align to TRBD1. Germline V gene sequence: CDR1 MNHEY, CDR2 SVGAGI. The CDR3 loop spans 14 amino acids. The J segment lost 2 bases and the V segment lost 2 bases, leaving 3 bases of the junction unmatched. DNA for the CDR3: TGTGCCAGCAGTTACAACAGGGGACCCTACGAGCAGTACTTC. Amino acids: CASSYNRGPYEQYF.

This clonotype was observed a few times. This rearrangement joins TRBV30 to TRBJ1-5, with TRBD1 as a possible D gene (5 bases). This CDR3 comprises 15 residues. Per germline, CDR1 GTSNPN and CDR2 SVGIG (reference sequence). Between the trimmed V and J ends, which lost 1 base and 6 bases, there was a span of 16 bases. CDR3: CAWSDGVGGSQPQHF. The CDR3 DNA follows: TGTGCCTGGAGTGACGGGGTGGGGGGAAGTCAGCCCCAGCATTTT.

This clonotype was detected many times. The rearrangement links TRBV6-2 or TRBV6-3 to TRBJ2-3; 9 bases are shared with TRBD1. This CDR3 comprises 16 residues. Germline values: CDR1 MNHEY, CDR2 SVGEGT. V lost 0 bases, J lost 3 bases, and 4 bases stayed unmatched. The CDR3 region is CASSYSGTGRTDTQYF. DNA for the CDR3: TGTGCCAGCAGTTACTCGGGGACAGGGAGGACAGATACGCAGTATTTT.

This clonotype was counted ten times or more. This chain connects TRBV28 to TRBJ2-1; TRBD1 aligns across 7 bases. Germline V CDR1 and CDR2: MDHEN, SYDVKM. V trimming: 3 bases; J trimming: 6 bases; junction bases outside the gene matches: 14. This CDR3 has 17 amino acids. CDR3 residues: CASSFKTGTAGGNEQFF. The CDR3 DNA reads as TGTGCCAGCAGTTTTAAAACCGGGACCGCAGGGGGCAATGAGCAGTTCTTC.

This clonotype was counted only a few times. The V gene is TRBV3-1, the J gene TRBJ1-3; D call uncertain. The CDR3 spans 14 residues. Looked up from germline, CDR1 is LGHDT and CDR2 is YNNKEL (reference sequence). Trimming removed 3 bases at V and 4 bases at J, with 10 bases between. The CDR3 sequence is CASSHRESGNTIYF. For the CDR3, the DNA is TGTGCCAGCAGCCATCGGGAGTCGGGAAACACCATATATTTT.

This clonotype was recorded a few times. The rearrangement uses TRBV20-1 and TRBJ2-2; 7 nucleotides line up with TRBD1. Germline trimming cut 3 bases from V and 4 bases from J; bases unmatched to any gene: 5. There are 14 residues in the CDR3. The V gene's germline CDR1 is DFQATT and CDR2 SNEGSKA (reference sequence). CDR3 protein: CSARVAGGTGELFF. The CDR3, as DNA: TGCAGTGCTAGGGTGGCAGGGGGCACCGGGGAGCTGTTTTTT.

This clonotype appeared many times. This chain joins TRBV20-1 and TRBJ2-2; 10 bases align to TRBD2. Germline V gene data show CDR1 as DFQATT and CDR2 as SNEGSKA (reference sequence). CDR3 length equals 16 residues. The junction had 8 bases not matched to a gene; V was cut back by 0 bases and J by 7 bases. The CDR3 DNA is TGCAGTGCTAGAGATGATCTAGCGGGAGAGGTCGGGGAGCTGTTTTTT. It yields the protein CSARDDLAGEVGELFF.